The source of this T cell receptor (beta chain) is a study of blood T cell repertoires in COVID-19. Study as a whole: Sites in the United States, Italy and Spain provided acute and convalescent COVID-19 samples. The analysed material was cDNA or gDNA that came from T cells, B-cell-depleted T cells, or PBMCs.

As processed by the authors: Reference gene primer amplification gave nucleated cell count estimates. Assay: immunoSEQ multiplex PCR; the TCRdb copy retains only in-frame clones and omits some. V, J and clone size reflect that table, while D and trimming were determined from the DNA. The profile covers fewer than 350,000 clones, with 81% appearing a single time and just under 3% taken by the ten largest. This CDR3 is 14 amino acids long. Trimming took 3 bases from V and 6 from J; bases not matched to a gene: 4. Germline V gene data show CDR1 as SGDLS and CDR2 as YYNGEE. A word on this clone: Being one base from a much bigger clone, this may be a read error.

The sequencing sample was made of peripheral blood. The chain employs TRBV9 and TRBJ2-1; 9 nucleotides match TRBD2. The origin of this receptor is a woman aged 55-70 years with active or convalescent COVID-19. The CDR3 here is CASSGREGGNEQFF. In DNA, the CDR3 is TGTGCCAGCAGCGGGCGGGAGGGGGGCAATGAGCAGTTCTTC. Looking up the rest from reference TRBV9 and TRBJ2-1 gives the full variable domain: DSGVTQTPKHLITATGQRVTLRCSPRSGDLSVYWYQQSLDQGLQFLIQYYNGEERAKGNILERFSAQQFPDLHSELNLSSLELGDSALYFCASSGREGGNEQFFGPGTRLTVL.